This T cell receptor (beta chain) was found in a study of T cell repertoires in aging, cancer and after chemotherapy (dated by TCRdb to between 2018 and 2021). Looking at the study overall: Six donor age groups were covered, ranging from 30 or younger up to 70 or older, and each group contained at least three individuals. Control TCR repertoires from healthy donors were recorded across several months to years, and re-sampling revealed clear clonal overlap. In total, the full dataset held 10 million or so TCR reads. To look at immunoaging and at how T cells reconstitute after chemotherapy, the study profiled TCR beta repertoires in peripheral blood from both healthy donors and cancer patients. Alongside some 98 healthy donors serving as a reference group, the cohort included roughly 220 cancer patients, of whom around 91 had hematological cancers and 110 to 140 had solid cancers.

According to the germline V gene, CDR1 reads SGHDN and CDR2 reads FVKESK. The CDR3 holds 15 amino acids from the cysteine to the phenylalanine. The only DNA kept is the CDR3, 45 bases in frame from the first base. V is pared back by 2 bases and J by 5 bases, with 15 bases lying between the germline termini. Beyond this particular receptor, the publication reports: In healthy donors, the decline in TCR diversity with age was mainly explained by loss of richness, whereas in cancer patients loss of evenness was also found to contribute. Median generation probability increased over the chemotherapy interval in both cancer cohorts, suggesting repertoire reconstitution through rebound thymic output. Untreated patients with hematological or solid cancers showed significantly lower blood TCR diversity and higher clonality than age-matched healthy donors. It was noted by the authors that conclusions about immunological memory after chemotherapy cannot be drawn from the repertoire data.

Comment on this clonotype: What this receptor recognizes is not known. Base qualities are not provided; no much larger clone lies one nucleotide away.

Genomic DNA extracted from peripheral blood, rather than sorted cells or RNA, was used as the source for amplification of TCR beta rearrangements. Using a mixed TRB-A/B primer pool, multiplex touch-down PCR amplified rearranged TRB sequences covering the V, D and J segments. Illumina adapters and sample indices were attached to the amplicons through two consecutive PCR reactions run with Phusion HS II polymerase. Amplicons were gel-purified using the NucleoSpin Gel and PCR Clean-up kit and were subsequently checked with Qubit and an Agilent 2100 Bioanalyzer. Libraries were sequenced on an Illumina MiSeq using 600-cycle, single-indexed, paired-end runs. The original methods were these. MiXCR versions 2.12 and 3.0.5 were used to process the TRB sequences. Each unique CDR3 nucleotide sequence was treated as one clone, and only productive sequences with two or more reads were kept. Shannon diversity, evenness, clonality (one minus evenness), and alpha-parameterized diversity profiles from alpha 0 to 5 were included as repertoire metrics. Generation probabilities of clones in paired pre- and post-chemotherapy samples were computed with the IGoR algorithm. Clones were called with MiXCR by TCRdb after fastp trimmed the public reads at Q25, and only in-frame beta chains were retained. Rows merge per CDR3 protein into single entries with the most common DNA and genes. TCRdb assigned the V and J calls; the authors' analysis was not used. Here the sample has about 11,000 distinct CDR3 sequences; approximately 32% occur a single time. Of the sample, approximately 19% is held by the ten largest clones.

The chain is encoded by TRBV14 joined to TRBJ2-5; perhaps TRBD2 is the D gene, with 6 bases matching. The receptor comes from a human donor in good health. The donor label of this sample is uncertain. What was sequenced was blood. The CDR3 is CASSQRRAPRETQYF. The DNA sequence is as follows: TGTGCCAGCAGCCAACGGAGGGCACCAAGGGAGACCCAGTACTTC. Outside the CDR3, residues come from the reference TRBV14 and TRBJ2-5 proteins, so the full variable domain is: EAGVTQFPSHSVIEKGQTVTLRCDPISGHDNLYWYRRVMGKEIKFLLHFVKESKQDESGMPNNRFLAERTGGTYSTLKVQPAELEDSGVYFCASSQRRAPRETQYFGPGTRLLVL.